The following is a T cell receptor beta chain sequence with its context. Its antigen is unidentified. This CDR3 is built from 13 residues. In germline, CDR1 is WNHNN, CDR2 SYGVQD (reference sequence). The junction had 4 bases not matched to a gene; V was cut back by 4 bases and J by 5 bases. The treatment is: roughly 19 received Ad26.COV2.S at low or high dose, single or two shots; 5 received placebo; per-sample allocation not given. All samples were drawn on day 63, counting from the first vaccine or placebo injection. The entry originates in a study of Ad26.COV2.S vaccination and SARS-CoV-2 variants. Points from the study as a whole: Breadth and depth estimates from TCRs may understate total T cell responses. It was vaccine recipients, not placebo recipients, who had the higher spike-specific TCR breadth.

Using immunoSEQ multiplex PCR, the repertoire was profiled, and TCRdb retains in-frame clones only, with some absent. The sample yields fewer than 600,000 clones, 80% to 90% seen once. This clonotype was sampled from a person between 18 and 65 years old who received the Ad26.COV2.S COVID-19 vaccine or a placebo. This chain connects TRBV10-1 to TRBJ2-5; 7 bases are a match to TRBD1. Sequencing used peripheral blood, obtained in a trial of Ad26.COV2.S vaccine versus placebo. The CDR3 here is CASSGGGAETQYF. The CDR3 bases are TGCGCCAGCAGTGGAGGGGGCGCCGAGACCCAGTACTTC.